The 24 T cell receptor beta chains reported below all come from one sample, sequenced in a study of T cells after yellow fever vaccination. TCRdb processed the 5' RACE reads anew with MiXCR; each CDR3 protein has one entry. The repertoire has about 160,000 distinct CDR3 sequences, 6% to 7.5% of them found once; the top ten carry around 2.3%. This specimen consisted of CD4+ T cells sorted from PBMCs, obtained 5 to 6 days after the first yellow fever vaccination. These receptors were obtained from a man aged 18 to 35 who received the YFV17D yellow fever vaccine.

This clonotype has only a few counts. The chain links TRBV3-1 to TRBJ2-3; possible D gene TRBD2, 6 bases. Germline V lookup: CDR1 LGHDT, CDR2 YNNKEL (reference sequence). V gave up 0 bases and J gave up 5 bases, with 27 bases separating them. The CDR3 is 20 residues long. This chain's CDR3 is CASSQDLRISPGRGRDTQYF. CDR3 in DNA: TGTGCCAGCAGCCAAGATCTCCGAATCTCTCCGGGGCGGGGCAGAGATACGCAGTATTTT.

With regard to this clonotype: Given a much more abundant clone one base away, this may be a read error. The V call is TRBV7-2, the J call TRBJ1-5; the D is unclear. Germline V CDR1 and CDR2: SGHTA, FQGNSA. The CDR3 length is 17 residues. V was shortened by 5 bases and J by 0 bases, with 17 bases between the two germline ends. As DNA, the CDR3 is TGTGCCAGCAGCCACGGACCGGCCCGGTATAGCAATCAGCCCCAGCATTTT. It is translated as CASSHGPARYSNQPQHF. The entire variable domain, with the rest obtained from reference TRBV7-2 and TRBJ1-5, is as follows: GAGVSQSPSNKVTEKGKDVELRCDPISGHTALYWYRQSLGQGLEFLIYFQGNSAPDKSGLPSDRFSAERTGGSVSTLTIQRTQQEDSAVYLCASSHGPARYSNQPQHFGDGTRLSIL.

The sample holds a few counts of this clonotype. The chain joins TRBV11-2 to TRBJ2-3, with 7 bases identical to TRBD1. V lost 3 bases and J lost 0; bases outside the gene matches: 3. There are 15 residues in the CDR3. Germline V gives CDR1 SGHAT, CDR2 FQNNGV. CDR3 in amino acids: CASSLTGQSTDTQYF. The CDR3, as DNA: TGTGCCAGCAGCTTGACGGGACAGAGCACAGATACGCAGTATTTT.

This clonotype was counted many times. V and J are TRBV7-2 and TRBJ1-1; tentatively, D is TRBD1 (6 bases). Trimming left V 2 bases short and J 8 bases short, with 9 bases between. The germline gives CDR1 SGHTA, CDR2 FQGNSA. This CDR3 has 12 residues. In nucleotides, the CDR3 is TGTGCCAGCAGCTTATATGGACAGGAAGCTTTCTTT. It codes for CASSLYGQEAFF.

This clonotype was seen only once. The V gene is TRBV5-4, the J gene TRBJ2-5; 9 bases agree with TRBD1. The CDR3 spans 13 residues. Germline lookup yields CDR1 SGHNT and CDR2 YYREEE (reference sequence). V lost 4 bases to trimming and J lost 5 bases; unmatched junction nucleotides: 3. The CDR3, as DNA: TGTGCCAGCAGCAGACAGGGGGGCGAGACCCAGTACTTC. Amino acids: CASSRQGGETQYF.

The chain is built from TRBV4-3 and TRBJ2-2; D not certain. CDR1 is LGHNA and CDR2 is YSLEER in the germline V gene. V was trimmed by 0 bases and J by 5 bases, leaving 13 bases between them. The CDR3 is made up of 16 amino acids. DNA of the CDR3: TGCGCCAGCAGCCAAGAACACCGCCCGAGGACCGGGGAGCTGTTTTTT. Translation: CASSQEHRPRTGELFF.

This chain uses TRBV29-1 with TRBJ1-1; the D is unclear. The V end lost 7 bases, the J end lost 1 base, and 13 bases lay between the germline ends. The CDR3 totals 13 residues. Germline CDR1 SQVTM, CDR2 ANQGSEA. The CDR3 nucleotides read TGCAGCGGGGTGGTAGGGAGGAACACTGAAGCTTTCTTT. This encodes CSGVVGRNTEAFF.

This clonotype was detected many times. The chain is built from TRBV7-2 and TRBJ2-1, with D tentatively TRBD2 (5 bases). The CDR3 has 14 residues. Trimming removed 7 bases from V and 4 bases from J, with 14 bases in between. Looked up from germline, CDR1 is SGHTA and CDR2 is FQGNSA. In DNA form, the CDR3 reads TGTGCCAGCACCATTCTTCCGGGGTACAATGAGCAGTTCTTC. Protein product: CASTILPGYNEQFF.

The gene calls are TRBV12-3 or TRBV12-4 and TRBJ2-3; D gene uncertain. The V end was cut by 7 bases, the J end by 6 bases, with 26 bases between. The length of the CDR3 is 17 residues. The CDR3 loop reads CASTPGTKQWLEDTQYF. The CDR3 DNA reads as TGTGCCAGCACCCCCGGAACAAAGCAGTGGTTAGAGGATACGCAGTATTTT.

This clonotype was seen a handful of times. The chain couples TRBV30 to TRBJ2-5; possible D gene TRBD1, 6 bases. This CDR3 has 15 residues. From germline, CDR1 is GTSNPN and CDR2 SVGIG (reference sequence). V was shortened by 0 bases and J by 5 bases, with 16 bases between the two germline ends. CDR3: CAWSVLGGRTETQYF. The CDR3 DNA reads as TGTGCCTGGAGTGTACTTGGGGGCCGAACGGAGACCCAGTACTTC.

This clonotype showed up many times. V and J are TRBV7-2 and TRBJ1-5; 8 bases are a match to TRBD1. Germline-derived CDR1 and CDR2 are SGHTA and FQGNSA. V shed 5 bases and J 2 bases; nucleotides not matched to a gene: 5. This CDR3 contains 15 residues. The chain's CDR3 is CASSRQGAGNQPQHF. Written as DNA, the CDR3 is TGTGCCAGCAGCCGGCAGGGGGCGGGCAATCAGCCCCAGCATTTT.

This clonotype was seen repeatedly, ten times or more. This chain connects TRBV27 to TRBJ1-4; 11 bases map to TRBD1. The CDR3 extends over 15 amino acids. Germline V gene lookup returns CDR1 MNHEY and CDR2 SMNVEV (reference sequence). V shed 1 base, J shed 8 bases, and the junction held 3 bases outside the gene matches. For the CDR3, the DNA is TGTGCCAGCAGTTTATGGACAGGGGGCGAGGAAAAACTGTTTTTT. This gives the protein CASSLWTGGEEKLFF.

Ten or more counts support this clonotype. V gene TRBV7-2 combines with J gene TRBJ2-1; D unclear. V gave up 3 bases and J gave up 2 bases, with 8 bases separating them. This CDR3 has 14 amino acids. CDR1 is SGHTA and CDR2 is FQGNSA in the germline V gene. The CDR3 sequence is CASSFSVPYNEQFF. CDR3 DNA sequence: TGTGCCAGCAGCTTCAGTGTCCCCTACAATGAGCAGTTCTTC.

This clonotype has a count of ten or more. The gene calls are TRBV2 and TRBJ2-3; perhaps TRBD2 as D (7 bases). The CDR3 contains 15 residues. Germline lookup yields CDR1 SNHLY and CDR2 FYNNEI. V was trimmed by 4 bases and J by 3 bases, leaving 14 bases between them. CDR3 nucleotides: TGTGCCAGCAGTGGAAGGGGGGGCGGGACAGATACGCAGTATTTT. Residues: CASSGRGGGTDTQYF.

The chain is built from TRBV20-1 and TRBJ2-3; maybe TRBD2 (6 bases). This CDR3 spans 15 amino acids. CDR1 is DFQATT, CDR2 SNEGSKA, per germline (reference sequence). Trimming removed 4 bases from V and 4 bases from J, with 18 bases in between. DNA of the CDR3: TGCAGTGCTACCTCTTTCCGGGGGTCGGCAGATACGCAGTATTTT. Residues: CSATSFRGSADTQYF.

This clonotype was seen ten or more times. This chain joins TRBV20-1 and TRBJ1-2; TRBD1 matches at 10 bases. The CDR3 is made up of 12 amino acids. Losses at the gene ends were 6 bases for V and 8 bases for J; bases not matched to a gene: 6. The germline V gene encodes CDR1 DFQATT and CDR2 SNEGSKA (reference sequence). DNA for the CDR3: TGCAGTGCAACAAGGACAGGGGGAGGCTACACCTTC. It yields the protein CSATRTGGGYTF.

In its sample, this clonotype was seen a few times. The genes are TRBV7-3 and TRBJ2-5; no clear D. Trimming left V 3 bases short and J 2 bases short, with 7 bases between. The CDR3 loop spans 13 amino acids. Germline V gene data show CDR1 as SGHTA and CDR2 as FQGTGA. CDR3 protein: CASSFTQQETQYF. DNA for the CDR3: TGTGCCAGCAGCTTTACCCAACAAGAGACCCAGTACTTC. Full variable domain (outside the CDR3, taken from reference TRBV7-3 and TRBJ2-5): GAGVSQTPSNKVTEKGKYVELRCDPISGHTALYWYRQSLGQGPEFLIYFQGTGAADDSGLPNDRFFAVRPEGSVSTLKIQRTERGDSAVYLCASSFTQQETQYFGPGTRLLVL.

A word on this clonotype: Given a much more abundant clone one base away, this may be a read error. CDR3 sequence: CASRGGPHDTQYF. The CDR3 bases are TGTGCCAGTCGGGGGGGCCCGCACGATACGCAGTATTTT. The chain links TRBV5-6 to TRBJ2-3; the match to TRBD2 covers 8 bases. This CDR3 has 13 amino acids. The V and J ends lost 8 bases and 6 bases, in that order; junction bases with no gene match: 8. Germline values: CDR1 SGHDT, CDR2 YYEEEE.

The V and J genes are TRBV6-1 and TRBJ1-2, with TRBD1 as a possible D gene (5 bases). V shed 4 bases and J shed 2 bases, with 8 bases lying between them. The CDR3 has 13 residues. Germline lookup yields CDR1 MNHNS and CDR2 SASEGT. The chain's CDR3 is CASSGSGNYGYTF. The CDR3 coding sequence is TGTGCCAGCAGTGGCTCAGGGAACTATGGCTACACCTTC.

This clonotype was found a few times. The V call is TRBV12-3 or TRBV12-4, the J call TRBJ2-5; 7 bases are a match to TRBD1. This CDR3 spans 16 amino acids. V lost 4 bases and J lost 1; bases outside the gene matches: 9. For the CDR3, the DNA is TGTGCCAGCAGTTCCCAGACAGGGCTTGGCCAAGAGACCCAGTACTTC. It encodes CASSSQTGLGQETQYF.

This clonotype has at least ten counts. This sequence joins TRBV12-3 or TRBV12-4 and TRBJ1-5; D uncertain. CDR3 length: 12 residues. Deletions cut 2 bases from V and 7 bases from J, with 6 bases between. CDR3 sequence: CASSLRVQPQHF. In DNA form, the CDR3 reads TGTGCCAGCAGTTTAAGGGTCCAGCCCCAGCATTTT.

This clonotype was seen more than once but under ten times. The gene calls are TRBV7-2 and TRBJ1-4; perhaps TRBD1 as D (5 bases). Germline V gene lookup returns CDR1 SGHTA and CDR2 FQGNSA. The V end lost 2 bases, the J end lost 8 bases, and 12 bases lay between the germline ends. The CDR3 has 14 residues. CDR3 nucleotide sequence: TGTGCCAGCAGCTTACAGGGAAGGGGCGAAAAACTGTTTTTT. Translating it yields CASSLQGRGEKLFF.

This clonotype appeared many times. The chain links TRBV11-2 to TRBJ2-1, with 8 bases fitting TRBD1. The V gene end was trimmed by 1 base and the J gene end by 9 bases; junction bases not matched to a gene: 8. CDR3 length: 15 residues. Germline V CDR1 and CDR2: SGHAT, FQNNGV. This CDR3 is CASSLVFPGGGEQFF. As DNA, the CDR3 is TGTGCCAGCAGCTTAGTTTTTCCAGGGGGCGGTGAGCAGTTCTTC.

This clonotype has at least ten counts. This chain connects TRBV25-1 to TRBJ2-5, with 8 bases aligning to TRBD2. The CDR3 is 19 amino acids. V was clipped by 5 bases and J by 3 bases; unmatched bases: 20. In germline, CDR1 is MGHDK, CDR2 SYGVNS. The CDR3 DNA follows: TGTGCCAGCAGTCACCCTGGGGGACTAGGCACCGTCCTCAAAGAGACCCAGTACTTC. Translation: CASSHPGGLGTVLKETQYF.